These 11 T cell receptor beta chains were all obtained from the same sample, sequenced in a study of blood T cell repertoires in COVID-19. TCRdb's table, derived via immunoSEQ multiplex PCR, lists solely in-frame clones and lacks some. The data contain some 200,000 clones, about 80% of them singletons. Sequences were obtained from PBMCs or T cells enriched from blood (not recorded which). These receptors were collected from a woman aged 40 to 49 with acute COVID-19.

The CDR3 nucleotides are TGTGCCAGCAGTTTAAGGGCGGGAGAGCAGTTCTTC. It codes for CASSLRAGEQFF. The rearrangement links TRBV27 to TRBJ2-1, with D tentatively TRBD2 (6 bases). This CDR3 is 12 amino acids long. Trimming took 2 bases from V and 10 from J, leaving 9 bases between them. Germline CDR1 reads MNHEY; CDR2 reads SMNVEV (reference sequence).

The chain recombines TRBV6-5 with TRBJ1-5; possibly TRBD1 for D (6 bases). The germline V gene has CDR1 MNHEY and CDR2 SVGAGI. The CDR3 totals 15 residues. Trimming took off 0 bases at V and 4 bases at J, with 10 bases between the two ends. The CDR3 sequence is CASSYSGAGNQPQHF. CDR3 DNA: TGTGCCAGCAGTTACTCGGGGGCAGGGAATCAGCCCCAGCATTTT.

V gene TRBV19 combines with J gene TRBJ2-7, with 9 positions matching TRBD1. The CDR3 runs to 16 residues. Germline trimming cut 4 bases from V and 2 bases from J; bases unmatched to any gene: 9. Germline loops: CDR1 LNHDA, CDR2 SQIVND (reference sequence). DNA of the CDR3: TGTGCCAGTAGTAACCGCGTGACAGGGGGGACCTACGAGCAGTACTTC. It codes for CASSNRVTGGTYEQYF.

The chain is built from TRBV12-3 or TRBV12-4 and TRBJ1-2, with D possibly TRBD1 on 5 matching bases. This CDR3 comprises 13 residues. V lost 8 bases and J lost 4, with 14 bases in between. The CDR3: CASSGSGLYGYTF. The CDR3, as DNA: TGTGCCAGCTCCGGTTCAGGGCTCTATGGCTACACCTTC.

The J gene is TRBJ2-7, the V gene TRBV18; 8 bases are shared with TRBD2. J gave up 7 bases and V 5 bases, and 7 bases lay outside the gene matches. CDR1 and CDR2 (germline): KGHSH, LQKENI. The CDR3 spans 13 residues. CDR3 protein: CASSGGGPWEQYF. DNA for the CDR3: TGTGCCAGCTCAGGCGGGGGGCCATGGGAGCAGTACTTC.

The CDR3: CASSPGTRGAGELFF. For the CDR3, the DNA is TGTGCCAGTAGCCCCGGGACTAGGGGGGCCGGGGAGCTGTTTTTT. The chain joins TRBV19 to TRBJ2-2, with 8 bases identical to TRBD2. Germline V lookup: CDR1 LNHDA, CDR2 SQIVND (reference sequence). The CDR3 sequence is 15 residues long. The trim removed 6 bases at V and 6 bases at J, leaving 9 bases unmatched.

On this clone itself: Its ends do not fully match the called genes, so a read error is possible. The J gene is TRBJ2-5, the V gene TRBV4-1; maybe TRBD1 (6 bases). Germline V gene lookup returns CDR1 MGHRA and CDR2 YSYEKL. The CDR3 spans 16 residues. In DNA, the CDR3 is TGCGCCAGCAGCCAATCAGGGGACGGGCTAGCCGATCATCCTAACTTC. It yields the protein CASSQSGDGLADHPNF.

This clone was detected once. The rearrangement uses TRBV6-2 or TRBV6-3 and TRBJ2-3; 7 bases align to TRBD2. Germline V lookup: CDR1 MNHEY, CDR2 SVGEGT. With V trimmed by 2 bases and J by 0 bases, 2 bases remained unmatched. The CDR3 runs 15 residues. CDR3 residues: CASSYKRGSTDTQYF. In DNA form, the CDR3 reads TGTGCCAGCAGTTACAAGCGGGGTAGCACAGATACGCAGTATTTT.

This chain links TRBV5-6 with TRBJ1-1; the D gene is possibly TRBD1 (6 bases). V was clipped by 2 bases and J by 5 bases, with 19 bases between them. The CDR3 sequence is 16 residues long. The germline V gene has CDR1 SGHDT and CDR2 YYEEEE. The CDR3 loop is CASSLPGTKGVTEAFF. The CDR3, as DNA: TGTGCCAGCAGCTTACCCGGGACAAAGGGGGTTACTGAAGCTTTCTTT.

The J gene is TRBJ1-2, the V gene TRBV5-1; no clear D. The V and J ends lost 4 bases and 8 bases respectively, with 15 bases between them. This CDR3 has 13 amino acids. Germline assignment: CDR1 SGHRS and CDR2 YFSETQ. Here the CDR3 DNA reads TGCGCCAGCAGCCCCTGGTCGTCAGAAGGCTACACCTTC. Its protein product is CASSPWSSEGYTF.

The rearrangement uses TRBV5-1 and TRBJ2-7, with D tentatively TRBD1 (5 bases). Germline-derived CDR1 and CDR2 are SGHRS and YFSETQ. The CDR3 is 14 amino acids. V was pared by 0 bases and J by 2 bases, with 9 bases between. The CDR3 nucleotides are TGCGCCAGCAGCTTGGATCTGGGGCCCTACGAGCAGTACTTC. Translated, it gives CASSLDLGPYEQYF.